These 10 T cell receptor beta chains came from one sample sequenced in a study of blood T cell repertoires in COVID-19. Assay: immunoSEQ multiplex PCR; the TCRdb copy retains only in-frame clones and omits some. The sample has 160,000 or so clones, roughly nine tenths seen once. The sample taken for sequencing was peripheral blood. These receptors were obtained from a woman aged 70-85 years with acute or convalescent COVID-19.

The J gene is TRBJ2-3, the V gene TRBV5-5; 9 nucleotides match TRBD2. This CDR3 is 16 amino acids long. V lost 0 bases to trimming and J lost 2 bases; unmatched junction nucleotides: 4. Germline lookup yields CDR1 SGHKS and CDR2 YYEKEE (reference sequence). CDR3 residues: CASSLGLAGNTDTQYF. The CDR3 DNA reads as TGTGCCAGCAGCTTGGGGCTAGCGGGAAACACAGATACGCAGTATTTT.

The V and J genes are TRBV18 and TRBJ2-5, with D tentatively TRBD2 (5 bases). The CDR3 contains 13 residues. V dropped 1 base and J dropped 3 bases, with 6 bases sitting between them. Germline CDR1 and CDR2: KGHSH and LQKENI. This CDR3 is CASSPRGKETQYF. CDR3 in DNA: TGTGCCAGCTCACCACGAGGGAAAGAGACCCAGTACTTC.

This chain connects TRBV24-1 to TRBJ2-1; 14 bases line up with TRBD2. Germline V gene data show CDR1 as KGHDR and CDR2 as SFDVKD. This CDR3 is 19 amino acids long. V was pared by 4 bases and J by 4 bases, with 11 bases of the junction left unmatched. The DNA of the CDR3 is TGTGCCACCAGTGACCCCCTGACTAGCGGGAGGGGTAATTACAATGAGCAGTTCTTC. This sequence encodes CATSDPLTSGRGNYNEQFF.

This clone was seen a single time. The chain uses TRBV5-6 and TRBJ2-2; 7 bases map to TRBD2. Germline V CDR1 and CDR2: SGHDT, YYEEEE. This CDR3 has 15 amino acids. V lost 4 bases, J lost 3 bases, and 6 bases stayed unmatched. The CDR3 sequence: CASSPGTTHTGELFF. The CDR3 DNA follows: TGTGCCAGCAGCCCCGGGACTACCCACACCGGGGAGCTGTTTTTT.

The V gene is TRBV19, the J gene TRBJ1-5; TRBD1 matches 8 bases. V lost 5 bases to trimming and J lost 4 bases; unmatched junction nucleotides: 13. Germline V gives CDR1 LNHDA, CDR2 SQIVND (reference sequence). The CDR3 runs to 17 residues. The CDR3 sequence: CASSALVGTGINQPQHF. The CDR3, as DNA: TGTGCCAGTAGTGCCCTCGTCGGGACAGGAATTAATCAGCCCCAGCATTTT. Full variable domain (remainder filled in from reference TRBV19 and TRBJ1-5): DGGITQSPKYLFRKEGQNVTLSCEQNLNHDAMYWYRQDPGQGLRLIYYSQIVNDFQKGDIAEGYSVSREKKESFPLTVTSAQKNPTAFYLCASSALVGTGINQPQHFGDGTRLSIL.

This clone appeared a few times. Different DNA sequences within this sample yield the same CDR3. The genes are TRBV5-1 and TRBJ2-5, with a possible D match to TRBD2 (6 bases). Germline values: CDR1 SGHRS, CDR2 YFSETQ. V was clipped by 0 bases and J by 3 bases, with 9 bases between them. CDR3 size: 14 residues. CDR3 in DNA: TGCGCCAGCAGCTTGGCGGGGGTGGAAGAGACCCAGTACTTC. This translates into CASSLAGVEETQYF.

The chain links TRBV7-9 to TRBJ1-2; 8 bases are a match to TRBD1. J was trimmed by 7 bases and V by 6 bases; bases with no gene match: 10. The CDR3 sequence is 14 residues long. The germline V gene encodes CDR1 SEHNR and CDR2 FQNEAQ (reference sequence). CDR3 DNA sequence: TGTGCCAGCAGATCTCAGGGGGCGCGGTCTGGCTACACCTTC. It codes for CASRSQGARSGYTF.

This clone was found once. The CDR3 here is CASSTGRSQPQHF. In DNA, the CDR3 is TGTGCCAGTAGTACAGGGAGGTCTCAGCCCCAGCATTTT. J is TRBJ1-5 and V is TRBV19; D is perhaps TRBD1 (5 bases). The V gene lost 4 bases and the J gene lost 6 bases, with 10 bases spanning the gap. The V gene's germline CDR1 is LNHDA and CDR2 SQIVND (reference sequence). This CDR3 is built from 13 residues.

CDR3 sequence: CASSQRTGVIYSNQPQHF. The CDR3 coding sequence is TGTGCCAGCAGTCAACGGACAGGGGTGATATATAGCAATCAGCCCCAGCATTTT. This chain uses TRBV6-6 with TRBJ1-5; TRBD1 matches 9 bases. Germline lookup yields CDR1 MNHNY and CDR2 SVGAGI (reference sequence). The CDR3 consists of 18 residues. J was trimmed by 0 bases and V by 5 bases; bases with no gene match: 11.

CDR3 in DNA: TGCAGCGCAGGGGACAGTGTAAATCAGCCCCAGCATTTT. It is translated as CSAGDSVNQPQHF. The chain combines TRBV29-1 with TRBJ1-5; 7 bases fit TRBD1. CDR1 is SQVTM, CDR2 ANQGSEA, per germline. V lost 7 bases to trimming and J lost 4 bases; unmatched junction nucleotides: 7. The CDR3 contains 13 residues.